This TCR beta chain was captured by sequencing in a study of cytomegalovirus exposure and HLA in healthy donors. As for the study in general: An early data release held 70 million to 90 million unique TCRs from HLA-typed donors.

The CDR3 is 17 amino acids. Looked up from germline, CDR1 is ENHRY and CDR2 is SYGVKD. V was trimmed by 0 bases and J by 1 base, leaving 10 bases between them. Whole-study findings and limits: The classifier reportedly diagnosed cytomegalovirus status with high specificity and sensitivity.

These donors counted as nominally healthy when sampled, but unrecorded immune exposures were likely. Researchers ran the PCR with 60 Vbeta and 13 Jbeta primers. Authors' analysis steps: Later, an analysis found about 80 million unique TCR beta chains, and about 10 million of these were shared. Data came from immunoSEQ multiplex PCR; TCRdb stores just in-frame clones and leaves some out. Clone size and V and J calls were adopted from that table, with D and trimming inferred from the DNA. The sample has about 72,000 clones; the top ten hold roughly 2.7%. Concerning this clone itself: Its antigen remains unidentified.

Sequencing was performed on PBMCs. The receptor's source is a middle-aged man in good health and CMV-seronegative. V is TRBV10-3 and J is TRBJ2-6; possible D gene TRBD2, 6 bases. This chain's CDR3 is CAISESGGGSGANVLTF. The CDR3 coding sequence is TGTGCCATCAGTGAGTCGGGGGGTGGGTCTGGGGCCAACGTCCTGACTTTC.